These 27 T cell receptor beta chains were sequenced from one sample in a study of memory CD4+ T cells and cytomegalovirus serostatus. Single viable CD3+CD4+CD8-CD45RO+ cells were sorted as the memory CD4+ T cells. TCRdb keeps only in-frame clones here, not all; method: immunoSEQ multiplex PCR. The sample consists of around 60,000 clones, approximately 85% of them appearing once. The material sequenced was memory CD4+ T cells from blood. These receptors originate from an adult in good health and CMV-seronegative.

This sequence joins TRBV18 and TRBJ1-5, with 9 nucleotides matching TRBD1. With 3 bases clipped from V and 0 bases from J, the junction kept 6 bases outside the gene matches. This CDR3 region has 17 residues. CDR1 KGHSH and CDR2 LQKENI come from the germline V gene. Here the CDR3 DNA reads TGTGCCAGCTCACCGGGGACAGGGACCTTTAGCAATCAGCCCCAGCATTTT. Protein product: CASSPGTGTFSNQPQHF.

In DNA, the CDR3 is TGTGCCAGCAGTGTAGTGAGAGGGGGCTATCAGCCCCAGCATTTT. Translating it yields CASSVVRGGYQPQHF. The chain has TRBV6-1 and TRBJ1-5, with 7 bases lining up with TRBD1. Trimming removed 4 bases from V and 5 bases from J; junction bases left unmatched: 8. The CDR3 spans 15 residues. Germline CDR1 is MNHNS and CDR2 is SASEGT.

The count of this clone is one. V gene TRBV6-1 combines with J gene TRBJ1-4; 8 nucleotides agree with TRBD1. With 4 bases clipped from V and 4 bases from J, the junction kept 5 bases outside the gene matches. Looked up from germline, CDR1 is MNHNS and CDR2 is SASEGT. This CDR3 has 15 amino acids. The CDR3 nucleotides are TGTGCCAGCAGTGCCGGACAGGGTCTTAATGAAAAACTGTTTTTT. Amino acids: CASSAGQGLNEKLFF.

V and J are TRBV7-6 and TRBJ2-1, with 10 positions matching TRBD1. J lost 7 bases, V lost 5 bases, and 5 bases had no gene match. Germline CDR1 SGHVS, CDR2 FNYEAQ. The CDR3 has 14 residues. CDR3 coding DNA: TGTGCCAGCAGCCCAAGGACAGGGGGGAATGAGCAGTTCTTC. This encodes CASSPRTGGNEQFF.

The CDR3 coding sequence is TGCGCCAGCAATAGTGTCCGTGGGGACGAGACCCAGTACTTC. Translated, it gives CASNSVRGDETQYF. This chain uses TRBV5-1 with TRBJ2-5; D is perhaps TRBD1 or TRBD2 (5 bases each). The ends were cut back, 6 bases at V and 5 bases at J, with 17 bases in the middle. This CDR3 has 14 residues. CDR1 is SGHRS and CDR2 is YFSETQ in the germline V gene. The full variable domain, in which reference TRBV5-1 and TRBJ2-5 provide the parts outside the CDR3, is KAGVTQTPRYLIKTRGQQVTLSCSPISGHRSVSWYQQTPGQGLQFLFEYFSETQRNKGNFPGRFSGRQFSNSRSEMNVSTLELGDSALYLCASNSVRGDETQYFGPGTRLLVL.

The genes are TRBV30 and TRBJ1-1; a possible D gene is TRBD1 (5 bases). Germline V gene sequence: CDR1 GTSNPN, CDR2 SVGIG (reference sequence). The CDR3 loop spans 17 amino acids. The V and J ends lost 1 base and 4 bases respectively, with 22 bases between them. CDR3 sequence: CAWSAGNFGLNITEAFF. As DNA, the CDR3 is TGTGCCTGGAGTGCAGGGAACTTTGGACTCAATATCACTGAAGCTTTCTTT.

The CDR3 protein is CASSALYSGANVLTF. The CDR3 DNA is TGTGCCAGCAGCGCGTTGTACTCTGGGGCCAACGTCCTGACTTTC. The chain joins TRBV7-6 to TRBJ2-6, with D unresolved. The CDR3 covers 15 residues. The germline V and J ends were trimmed by 5 bases and 0 bases, with 8 bases remaining between them. Germline lookup yields CDR1 SGHVS and CDR2 FNYEAQ. The whole variable domain, remainder taken from reference TRBV7-6 and TRBJ2-6, is GAGVSQSPRYKVTKRGQDVALRCDPISGHVSLYWYRQALGQGPEFLTYFNYEAQQDKSGLPNDRFSAERPEGSISTLTIQRTEQRDSAMYRCASSALYSGANVLTFGAGSRLTVL.

The table lists this clone with a count of one. The rearrangement joins TRBV2 to TRBJ1-2; unclear D gene. V dropped 6 bases and J dropped 7 bases, with 18 bases sitting between them. From germline, CDR1 is SNHLY and CDR2 FYNNEI. This CDR3 has 14 residues. CDR3 DNA sequence: TGTGCCAGCAGGTTGGAGTTTAGAGGATTTGGCTACACCTTC. Translation gives CASRLEFRGFGYTF.

The chain carries TRBV15 and TRBJ1-3; D remains unclear. In germline, CDR1 is LNHNV, CDR2 YYDKDF (reference sequence). The CDR3 consists of 16 residues. Trimming left V 0 bases short and J 2 bases short, with 11 bases between. CDR3 nucleotide sequence: TGTGCCACCAGCAGAGACAGGACCCTGGCTGGAAACACCATATATTTT. Encoded protein: CATSRDRTLAGNTIYF.

V gene TRBV6-1 combines with J gene TRBJ2-1, with D uncertain. The V end lost 5 bases, the J end lost 6 bases, and 5 bases lay between the germline ends. The germline V gene encodes CDR1 MNHNS and CDR2 SASEGT. This CDR3 has 11 residues. The CDR3 coding sequence is TGTGCCAGCAGTTGGGGCAATGAGCAGTTCTTC. Its translation is CASSWGNEQFF.

This sequence joins TRBV2 and TRBJ1-5; TRBD1 aligns across 9 bases. V lost 8 bases to trimming and J lost 4 bases; unmatched junction nucleotides: 12. This CDR3 is built from 16 residues. Germline V gene data show CDR1 as SNHLY and CDR2 as FYNNEI. CDR3 protein: CASGNVGTGWNQPQHF. The CDR3 DNA reads as TGTGCCAGCGGAAACGTGGGGACAGGGTGGAATCAGCCCCAGCATTTT.

The chain has TRBV27 and TRBJ2-2; D gene unclear. V was clipped by 2 bases and J by 1 base, with 2 bases between them. Germline values: CDR1 MNHEY, CDR2 SMNVEV (reference sequence). This CDR3 has 13 amino acids. The CDR3 DNA follows: TGTGCCAGCAGTTTAGGGAACACCGGGGAGCTGTTTTTT. This gives the protein CASSLGNTGELFF.

The chain couples TRBV15 to TRBJ2-1, with 10 bases lining up with TRBD2. The CDR3 extends over 16 amino acids. Trimming cost V 2 bases and J 5 bases; bases outside gene matches: 6. Per germline, CDR1 LNHNV and CDR2 YYDKDF (reference sequence). The CDR3 sequence is CATSRSRTSGDNEQFF. The DNA for the CDR3 is TGTGCCACCAGCAGATCCCGGACTAGCGGAGACAATGAGCAGTTCTTC.

The CDR3 bases are TGTGCCAGTAGTAGGTCGCTACTCGGTCACGAGCAGTACTTC. Encoded protein: CASSRSLLGHEQYF. This rearrangement joins TRBV19 to TRBJ2-7; no reliable D call. Germline CDR1 LNHDA, CDR2 SQIVND (reference sequence). The V and J ends lost 4 bases and 5 bases respectively, with 15 bases between them. CDR3 size: 14 residues. Variable domain in full (rest from reference TRBV19 and TRBJ2-7): DGGITQSPKYLFRKEGQNVTLSCEQNLNHDAMYWYRQDPGQGLRLIYYSQIVNDFQKGDIAEGYSVSREKKESFPLTVTSAQKNPTAFYLCASSRSLLGHEQYFGPGTRLTVT.

J is TRBJ2-7 and V is TRBV7-6; 8 bases are shared with TRBD1. J gave up 0 bases and V 2 bases, and 15 bases lay outside the gene matches. This CDR3 region has 19 residues. Per the germline V gene, CDR1 is SGHVS and CDR2 is FNYEAQ. The CDR3 loop reads CASSLRPKTGATSSYEQYF. The CDR3 bases are TGTGCCAGCAGCTTACGACCAAAGACAGGGGCTACTAGCTCCTACGAGCAGTACTTC. Full variable domain (outside the CDR3, taken from reference TRBV7-6 and TRBJ2-7): GAGVSQSPRYKVTKRGQDVALRCDPISGHVSLYWYRQALGQGPEFLTYFNYEAQQDKSGLPNDRFSAERPEGSISTLTIQRTEQRDSAMYRCASSLRPKTGATSSYEQYFGPGTRLTVT.

This clone is judged medium-sized (0.01 to 0.1%). The gene calls are TRBV5-1 and TRBJ2-5; D gene ambiguous. Germline V lookup: CDR1 SGHRS, CDR2 YFSETQ. With 1 base removed from V and 10 bases from J, the gap between germline ends came to 14 bases. The CDR3 consists of 13 residues. The DNA of the CDR3 is TGCGCCAGCAGCTTGACTACTGATAGCCACCAGTACTTC. Encoded protein: CASSLTTDSHQYF.

The chain is built from TRBV30 and TRBJ2-6; maybe TRBD2 (6 bases). Germline values: CDR1 GTSNPN, CDR2 SVGIG (reference sequence). CDR3 length: 17 residues. The V and J ends lost 5 bases and 1 base respectively, with 18 bases between them. CDR3 nucleotide sequence: TGTGCCTGGGCCGCGGGACCTAGACCTTCTGGGGCCAACGTCCTGACTTTC. This gives the protein CAWAAGPRPSGANVLTF.

The chain carries TRBV7-9 and TRBJ2-5, with a weak D call TRBD2 (6 bases). Between the trimmed V and J ends, which lost 5 bases and 7 bases, there was a span of 17 bases. The CDR3 has 14 residues. In germline, CDR1 is SEHNR, CDR2 FQNEAQ (reference sequence). The CDR3 DNA reads TGTGCCAGCAGCCCTGGGACGGCCGGGGGGACCCAGTACTTC. This encodes CASSPGTAGGTQYF.

This clone was seen only once. This chain links TRBV27 with TRBJ1-2; 7 positions match TRBD1. Germline assignment: CDR1 MNHEY and CDR2 SMNVEV (reference sequence). The CDR3 spans 16 residues. V lost 8 bases to trimming and J lost 8 bases; unmatched junction nucleotides: 20. In DNA, the CDR3 is TGTGCCAGCGGAGGGACAGTCCTTTCGTTGGCCGAGGGCTACACCTTC. It specifies CASGGTVLSLAEGYTF.

The chain has TRBV28 and TRBJ1-1; D not certain. CDR1 MDHEN and CDR2 SYDVKM come from the germline V gene. The CDR3 has 12 amino acids. V lost 6 bases, J lost 8 bases, and 13 bases lay in between. The CDR3 reads CASSRRSHEAFF. CDR3 DNA: TGTGCCAGCAGCCGGAGGTCCCACGAAGCTTTCTTT.

J is TRBJ1-2 and V is TRBV19; D unresolved. This CDR3 has 13 residues. Trimming pared 7 bases from V and 1 base from J, leaving 10 bases between. Germline CDR1 LNHDA, CDR2 SQIVND (reference sequence). The CDR3 sequence: CASTLGHNYGYTF. The CDR3 nucleotides read TGTGCCAGTACCCTCGGGCATAACTATGGCTACACCTTC.

The chain couples TRBV19 to TRBJ2-7; D is unclear. The germline gives CDR1 LNHDA, CDR2 SQIVND (reference sequence). The CDR3 runs 13 residues. Trimming cost V 6 bases and J 1 base, with 10 bases left between them. The CDR3 spells CASSIAESYEQYF. The DNA for the CDR3 is TGTGCCAGTAGCATCGCGGAATCCTACGAGCAGTACTTC.

The J gene is TRBJ1-2, the V gene TRBV4-1, with a possible D match to TRBD1 (5 bases). The V and J ends lost 0 bases and 7 bases respectively, with 12 bases between them. Germline CDR1 is MGHRA and CDR2 is YSYEKL. The CDR3 totals 14 residues. The CDR3 DNA sequence: TGCGCCAGCAGCCAAGATCGGTGGGGGGGTGGCTACACCTTC. Translation: CASSQDRWGGGYTF.

The chain uses TRBV5-6 and TRBJ1-4; tentative D call: TRBD1 (6 bases). CDR3 size: 14 residues. V dropped 2 bases and J dropped 7 bases, with 12 bases sitting between them. Germline values: CDR1 SGHDT, CDR2 YYEEEE. The CDR3 region has the DNA TGTGCCAGCAGCTTACAGGGCAGCGTTGAAAAACTGTTTTTT. Its translation: CASSLQGSVEKLFF.

This clone was seen ten or more times. The chain recombines TRBV18 with TRBJ2-1; 7 bases fit TRBD2. CDR3 length: 13 amino acids. Losses at the gene ends were 5 bases for V and 8 bases for J; bases not matched to a gene: 6. Germline loops: CDR1 KGHSH, CDR2 LQKENI. CDR3 amino acids: CASSTDGGYEQFF. The DNA of the CDR3 is TGTGCCAGCTCAACAGACGGGGGGTATGAGCAGTTCTTC.

V and J are TRBV6-1 and TRBJ1-5, with TRBD1 as a possible D gene (5 bases). V was clipped by 4 bases and J by 0 bases, with 22 bases between them. CDR1 is MNHNS and CDR2 is SASEGT in the germline V gene. This CDR3 is 19 amino acids long. The CDR3 spells CASSGLAPGQGNSNQPQHF. The CDR3 DNA follows: TGTGCCAGCAGTGGGCTGGCTCCGGGGCAGGGTAATAGCAATCAGCCCCAGCATTTT.

This clone was counted between two and nine times. J is TRBJ1-2 and V is TRBV18, with D unclear. The CDR3 is made up of 16 amino acids. V was cut by 4 bases and J by 4 bases, with 19 bases left in between. Looked up from germline, CDR1 is KGHSH and CDR2 is LQKENI. The CDR3 DNA sequence: TGTGCCAGCTCACAAAACCCGGAGGTCTCGCGCTATGGCTACACCTTC. Encoded protein: CASSQNPEVSRYGYTF. The whole variable domain, remainder taken from reference TRBV18 and TRBJ1-2, is NAGVMQNPRHLVRRRGQEARLRCSPMKGHSHVYWYRQLPEEGLKFMVYLQKENIIDESGMPKERFSAEFPKEGPSILRIQQVVRGDSAAYFCASSQNPEVSRYGYTFGSGTRLTVV.